A single TCR beta chain is shown here with its context. Authors' analysis steps: Amplification of reference gene primers provided the estimated nucleated cell counts. Only in-frame clones appear in the TCRdb table, and some are missing; sequencing was by immunoSEQ multiplex PCR. The DNA was the basis for D and trimming; V, J and clone size are from that table. The sample yields roughly 160,000 clones, 86% seen once. This CDR3 region has 13 residues. The V end lost 5 bases, the J end lost 7 bases, and 12 bases lay between the germline ends. The V gene's germline CDR1 is GTSNPN and CDR2 SVGIG (reference sequence). This entry comes from a study of blood T cell repertoires in COVID-19. Overall study context: The United States, Italy and Spain were the sources of the acute and convalescent COVID-19 samples. PBMCs, B-cell-depleted T cells, or T cells provided the cDNA or gDNA that made up the material.

The sequenced sample was peripheral blood. The sequence came from a man aged 18 to 29 with acute or convalescent COVID-19. The chain couples TRBV30 to TRBJ1-6; D is possibly TRBD1 (6 bases). The CDR3 sequence is CAWQGSGNSPLHF. DNA for the CDR3: TGTGCCTGGCAGGGGTCGGGGAATTCACCCCTCCACTTT.